This T cell receptor beta chain was profiled in a study of Ad26.COV2.S vaccination and SARS-CoV-2 variants. Study-level information: Ad26.COV2.S, an intramuscular injection, was given once or twice 56 days apart. Study-level points and caveats: Substantial breadth was reported for post-vaccination spike-specific CD8+ and CD4+ T cells. Breadth of non-spike TCRs did not differ between vaccinees and placebo recipients. Responses of T cells in total may have been underestimated by the TCR breadth and depth analyses.

Profiling relied on immunoSEQ multiplex PCR, and the TCRdb table lists in-frame clones only, not all of them. The profile shows around 300,000 clones, approximately 90% of them singletons. This clone was counted only a few times. The antigen remains unidentified. Stated treatment: about 20 received Ad26.COV2.S at low or high dose, single or two shots; about 5 received placebo; per-sample allocation not given. Sampling took place 63 days after the first vaccine or placebo injection. Trimming pared 4 bases from V and 3 bases from J, leaving 7 bases between. From germline, CDR1 is SGHNT and CDR2 YYREEE (reference sequence). The CDR3 contains 12 residues.

This receptor was identified in a person between 18 and 65 years old who received the Ad26.COV2.S COVID-19 vaccine or a placebo. Sequenced material: peripheral blood, taken in a trial of Ad26.COV2.S vaccine versus placebo. V usage is TRBV5-4 and J usage is TRBJ2-5, with D perhaps given as TRBD1 or TRBD2 (5 bases each). Here the CDR3 reads CASSGTEETQYF. CDR3 DNA sequence: TGTGCCAGCAGCGGGACCGAAGAGACCCAGTACTTC.